A single sample gave rise to the 15 T cell receptor beta chains below, sequenced in a study of blood T cell repertoires in COVID-19. TCRdb's copy holds only in-frame clones and misses some; the assay was immunoSEQ multiplex PCR. The sample consists of 200,000 to 250,000 clones, around 88% of them appearing once. The specimen sequenced was PBMCs or T cells enriched from blood (not recorded which). These receptors were obtained from a woman aged 25 to 39 who had recovered from COVID-19.

The chain links TRBV3-1 (or the pseudogene TRBV3-2) to TRBJ1-2; D perhaps matches TRBD1 (6 bases). Deletions cut 7 bases from V and 8 bases from J, with 17 bases between. Germline V CDR1 and CDR2: LGHDT, YNNKEL (reference sequence). This CDR3 comprises 13 residues. In DNA form, the CDR3 reads TGTGCCAGCACCTCACAGGGTGTAAAGGGCTACACCTTC. This sequence encodes CASTSQGVKGYTF.

This clone came up once. The chain couples TRBV10-3 to TRBJ2-5; 10 nucleotides agree with TRBD1. The trim removed 10 bases at V and 1 base at J, leaving 3 bases unmatched. The germline V gene has CDR1 ENHRY and CDR2 SYGVKD. This CDR3 region has 13 residues. The CDR3 DNA reads as TGTGCCACCGGGACAGGGGCCCAAGAGACCCAGTACTTC. The encoded protein is CATGTGAQETQYF.

The chain joins TRBV5-1 to TRBJ1-5, with 8 bases aligning to TRBD1. The CDR3 consists of 15 residues. Per germline, CDR1 SGHRS and CDR2 YFSETQ. With 7 bases clipped from V and 6 bases from J, the junction kept 12 bases outside the gene matches. The CDR3 DNA reads as TGCGCCAGCCAACCTCAGACAGGGGAAGGTCAGCCCCAGCATTTT. Encoded protein: CASQPQTGEGQPQHF.

Only one count was recorded for this clone. The CDR3, as DNA: TGTGCCAGCAGTTTATCCGGGGGGCGCGACACTGAAGCTTTCTTT. Translating gives CASSLSGGRDTEAFF. This sequence joins TRBV27 and TRBJ1-1, with a possible D match to TRBD1 (6 bases). Trimming took 0 bases from V and 3 from J, leaving 11 bases between them. Germline V gene sequence: CDR1 MNHEY, CDR2 SMNVEV (reference sequence). The CDR3 loop spans 15 amino acids.

V and J are TRBV15 and TRBJ1-4, with TRBD1 matching 7 bases. From germline, CDR1 is LNHNV and CDR2 YYDKDF (reference sequence). The CDR3 loop spans 15 amino acids. V gave up 1 base and J gave up 5 bases; unmatched junction bases: 4. The CDR3 here is CATSRAGQPNEKLFF. CDR3 sequence (DNA): TGTGCCACCAGCAGAGCGGGACAGCCCAATGAAAAACTGTTTTTT.

The chain combines TRBV6-1 with TRBJ2-1; D is perhaps TRBD1 (5 bases). V gave up 3 bases and J gave up 0 bases, with 9 bases separating them. The CDR3 has 15 residues. Germline values: CDR1 MNHNS, CDR2 SASEGT. CDR3 residues: CASSDWGPSYNEQFF. CDR3 nucleotide sequence: TGTGCCAGCAGTGATTGGGGCCCCTCCTACAATGAGCAGTTCTTC.

This clone was observed many times. The rearrangement uses TRBV4-2 and TRBJ2-7; 7 bases map to TRBD2. There are 15 residues in the CDR3. Germline assignment: CDR1 LGHNA and CDR2 YNFKEQ. The V segment lost 2 bases and the J segment 0 bases; nucleotides outside the gene matches: 4. The CDR3 loop is CASSQQRTSSYEQYF. In DNA, the CDR3 is TGTGCCAGCAGCCAACAACGGACTAGCTCCTACGAGCAGTACTTC.

The rearrangement joins TRBV11-3 to TRBJ1-1; D may be TRBD1 (5 bases). Trimming left V 1 base short and J 5 bases short, with 8 bases between. In germline, CDR1 is SGHNT, CDR2 YENEEA. This CDR3 is 13 amino acids long. CDR3 in amino acids: CASSLAGRTEAFF. As DNA, the CDR3 is TGTGCCAGCAGCTTAGCAGGGAGGACTGAAGCTTTCTTT.

The J gene is TRBJ2-5, the V gene TRBV5-8; 9 bases map to TRBD1. The CDR3 is 14 amino acids. Unmatched junction bases numbered 0, after V lost 0 bases and J lost 3 bases. Germline CDR1 and CDR2: SGHTS and YDEGEE. The CDR3 nucleotides read TGTGCCAGCAGCTTGGGACAGGGGGAAGAGACCCAGTACTTC. Residues: CASSLGQGEETQYF.

This rearrangement joins TRBV30 to TRBJ2-1; 10 nucleotides match TRBD2. Germline CDR1 and CDR2: GTSNPN and SVGIG (reference sequence). The CDR3 spans 16 residues. The junction had 6 bases not matched to a gene; V was cut back by 0 bases and J by 4 bases. This chain's CDR3 is CAWSVGSGRAYNEQFF. The CDR3 nucleotides read TGTGCCTGGAGTGTCGGGAGCGGGAGGGCATACAATGAGCAGTTCTTC.

This sequence joins TRBV7-2 and TRBJ1-1, with D possibly being TRBD1 (6 bases). The V end lost 3 bases, the J end lost 0 bases, and 8 bases lay between the germline ends. CDR3 length: 14 residues. The V gene's germline CDR1 is SGHTA and CDR2 FQGNSA. Written as DNA, the CDR3 is TGTGCCAGCAGCTTTCACAGGGTGAACACTGAAGCTTTCTTT. Its protein product is CASSFHRVNTEAFF. The full variable domain, completed using reference TRBV7-2 and TRBJ1-1, is GAGVSQSPSNKVTEKGKDVELRCDPISGHTALYWYRQSLGQGLEFLIYFQGNSAPDKSGLPSDRFSAERTGGSVSTLTIQRTQQEDSAVYLCASSFHRVNTEAFFGQGTRLTVV.

This chain uses TRBV5-5 with TRBJ1-1; 7 bases agree with TRBD1. J gave up 6 bases and V 4 bases, and 9 bases lay outside the gene matches. Germline V gene data show CDR1 as SGHKS and CDR2 as YYEKEE (reference sequence). This CDR3 is 14 amino acids long. CDR3 sequence reads: CASSQLRTGAEAFF. In nucleotides, the CDR3 is TGTGCCAGCAGCCAGTTAAGGACAGGAGCTGAAGCTTTCTTT.

This clone has only one observation. The chain employs TRBV7-2 and TRBJ1-5, with a tentative D call TRBD1 (5 bases). CDR1 is SGHTA, CDR2 FQGNSA, per germline. The ends were cut back, 0 bases at V and 0 bases at J, with 9 bases in the middle. The CDR3 has 16 amino acids. CDR3 in DNA: TGTGCCAGCAGCTTAGCAGGGGCGTCTAGCAATCAGCCCCAGCATTTT. It yields the protein CASSLAGASSNQPQHF.

This chain links TRBV3-1 (or the pseudogene TRBV3-2) with TRBJ2-1; the D gene is possibly TRBD2 (5 bases). The V end was cut by 4 bases, the J end by 10 bases, with 11 bases between. This CDR3 has 12 residues. Germline CDR1 is LGHDT and CDR2 is YNNKEL (reference sequence). CDR3 region: CASSPRRREQFF. CDR3 nucleotide sequence: TGTGCCAGCAGCCCACGACGGAGGGAGCAGTTCTTC.

The chain links TRBV3-1 (or the pseudogene TRBV3-2) to TRBJ2-5; 14 bases align to TRBD2. Germline values: CDR1 LGHDT, CDR2 YNNKEL (reference sequence). The CDR3 contains 18 residues. With 5 bases clipped from V and 2 bases from J, the junction kept 10 bases outside the gene matches. Written as DNA, the CDR3 is TGTGCCAGCAGCATCCGACTAGCGGGAGGGCCATCGCAAGAGACCCAGTACTTC. It codes for CASSIRLAGGPSQETQYF.